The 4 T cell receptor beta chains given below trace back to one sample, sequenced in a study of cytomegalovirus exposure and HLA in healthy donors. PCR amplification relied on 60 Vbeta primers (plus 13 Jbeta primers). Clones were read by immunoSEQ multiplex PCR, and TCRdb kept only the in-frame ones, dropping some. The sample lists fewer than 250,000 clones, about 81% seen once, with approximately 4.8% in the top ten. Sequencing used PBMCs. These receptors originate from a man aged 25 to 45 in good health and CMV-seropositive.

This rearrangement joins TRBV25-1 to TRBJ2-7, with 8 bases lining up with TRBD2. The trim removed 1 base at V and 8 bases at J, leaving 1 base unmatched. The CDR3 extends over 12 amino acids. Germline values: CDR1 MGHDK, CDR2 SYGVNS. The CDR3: CASSESGGKQYF. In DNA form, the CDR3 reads TGTGCCAGCAGTGAATCGGGGGGGAAGCAGTACTTC.

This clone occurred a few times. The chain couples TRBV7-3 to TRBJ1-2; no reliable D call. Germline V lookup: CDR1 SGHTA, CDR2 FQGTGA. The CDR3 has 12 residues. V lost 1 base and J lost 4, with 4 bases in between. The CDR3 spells CASSLSSYGYTF. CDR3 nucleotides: TGTGCCAGCAGCTTAAGCAGCTATGGCTACACCTTC.

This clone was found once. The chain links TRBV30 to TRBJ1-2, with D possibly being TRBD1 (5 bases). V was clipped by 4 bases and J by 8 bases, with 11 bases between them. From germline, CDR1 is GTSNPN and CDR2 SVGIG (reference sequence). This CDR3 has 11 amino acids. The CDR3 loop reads CAWTPGNGYTF. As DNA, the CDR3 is TGTGCCTGGACCCCAGGGAACGGCTACACCTTC.

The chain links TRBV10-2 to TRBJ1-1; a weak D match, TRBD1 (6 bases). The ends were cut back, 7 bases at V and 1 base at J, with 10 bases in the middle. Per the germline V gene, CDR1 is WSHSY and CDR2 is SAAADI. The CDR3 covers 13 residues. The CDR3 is CASNGRGNTEAFF. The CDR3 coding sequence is TGCGCCAGCAATGGCAGGGGGAACACTGAAGCTTTCTTT.